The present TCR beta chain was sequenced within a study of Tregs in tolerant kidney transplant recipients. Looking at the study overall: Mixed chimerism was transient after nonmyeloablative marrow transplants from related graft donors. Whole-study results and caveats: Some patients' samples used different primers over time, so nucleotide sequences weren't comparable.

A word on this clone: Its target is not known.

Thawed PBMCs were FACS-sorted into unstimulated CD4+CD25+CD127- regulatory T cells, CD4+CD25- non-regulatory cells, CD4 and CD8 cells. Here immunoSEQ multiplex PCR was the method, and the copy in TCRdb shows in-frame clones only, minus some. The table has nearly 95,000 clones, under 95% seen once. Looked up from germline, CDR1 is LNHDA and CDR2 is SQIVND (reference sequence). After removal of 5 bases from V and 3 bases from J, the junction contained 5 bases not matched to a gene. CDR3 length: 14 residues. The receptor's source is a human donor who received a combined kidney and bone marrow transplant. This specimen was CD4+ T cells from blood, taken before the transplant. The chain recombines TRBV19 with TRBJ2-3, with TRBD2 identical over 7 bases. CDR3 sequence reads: CASSRAGDTDTQYF. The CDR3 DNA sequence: TGTGCCAGTAGTCGGGCGGGAGATACAGATACGCAGTATTTT.